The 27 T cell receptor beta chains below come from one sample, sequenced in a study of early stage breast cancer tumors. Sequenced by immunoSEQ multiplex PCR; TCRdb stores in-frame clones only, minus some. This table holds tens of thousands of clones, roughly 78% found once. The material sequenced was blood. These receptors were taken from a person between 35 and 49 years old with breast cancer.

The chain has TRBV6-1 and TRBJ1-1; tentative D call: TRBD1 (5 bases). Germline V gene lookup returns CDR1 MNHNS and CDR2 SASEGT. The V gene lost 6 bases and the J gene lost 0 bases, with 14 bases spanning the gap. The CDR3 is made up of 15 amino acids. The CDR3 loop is CASSDRQNMNTEAFF. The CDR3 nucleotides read TGTGCCAGCAGCGATAGACAGAATATGAACACTGAAGCTTTCTTT.

The chain's CDR3 is CAIRGGQIGLAGQYEQYF. The CDR3 DNA reads as TGTGCCATCAGGGGGGGGCAAATCGGACTAGCGGGGCAATACGAGCAGTACTTC. The J gene is TRBJ2-7, the V gene TRBV10-3, with 12 nucleotides matching TRBD2. The CDR3 consists of 18 residues. Looked up from germline, CDR1 is ENHRY and CDR2 is SYGVKD. V trimming: 6 bases; J trimming: 4 bases; junction bases outside the gene matches: 16.

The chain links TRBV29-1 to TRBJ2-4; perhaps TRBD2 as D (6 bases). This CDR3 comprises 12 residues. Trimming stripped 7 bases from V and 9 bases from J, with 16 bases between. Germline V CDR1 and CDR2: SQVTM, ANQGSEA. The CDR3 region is CSGGDGLGIQYF. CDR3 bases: TGCAGCGGGGGGGATGGGCTCGGCATTCAGTACTTC.

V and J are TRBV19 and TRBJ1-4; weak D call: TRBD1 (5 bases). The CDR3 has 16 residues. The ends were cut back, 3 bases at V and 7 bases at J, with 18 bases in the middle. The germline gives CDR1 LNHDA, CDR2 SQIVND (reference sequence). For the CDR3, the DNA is TGTGCCAGTAGTATCTTTGTGGGGACGATGGCTGAAAAACTGTTTTTT. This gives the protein CASSIFVGTMAEKLFF.

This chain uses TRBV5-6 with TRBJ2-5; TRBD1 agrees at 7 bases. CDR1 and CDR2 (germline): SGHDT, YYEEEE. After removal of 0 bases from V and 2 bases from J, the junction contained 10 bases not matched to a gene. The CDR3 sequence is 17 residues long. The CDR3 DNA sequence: TGTGCCAGCAGCTTGGTCTCCAGGGGGTACCTTCAAGAGACCCAGTACTTC. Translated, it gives CASSLVSRGYLQETQYF.

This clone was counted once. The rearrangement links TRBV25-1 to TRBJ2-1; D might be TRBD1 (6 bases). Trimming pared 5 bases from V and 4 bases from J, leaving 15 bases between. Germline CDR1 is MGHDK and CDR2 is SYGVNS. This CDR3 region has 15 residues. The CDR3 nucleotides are TGTGCCAGCAGTCTCATAGGGGGAACGTACAATGAGCAGTTCTTC. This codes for CASSLIGGTYNEQFF.

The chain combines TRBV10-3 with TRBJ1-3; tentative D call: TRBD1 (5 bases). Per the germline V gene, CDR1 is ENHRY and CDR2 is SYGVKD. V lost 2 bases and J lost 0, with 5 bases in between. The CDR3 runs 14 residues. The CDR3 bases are TGTGCCATCAGTGAGACAGGCTCTGGAAACACCATATATTTT. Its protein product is CAISETGSGNTIYF.

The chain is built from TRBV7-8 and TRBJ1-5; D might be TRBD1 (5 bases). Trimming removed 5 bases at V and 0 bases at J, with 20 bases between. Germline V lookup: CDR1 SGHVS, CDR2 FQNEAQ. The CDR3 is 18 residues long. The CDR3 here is CASSGDQTAVYSNQPQHF. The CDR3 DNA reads TGTGCCAGCAGCGGAGACCAGACAGCCGTTTATAGCAATCAGCCCCAGCATTTT.

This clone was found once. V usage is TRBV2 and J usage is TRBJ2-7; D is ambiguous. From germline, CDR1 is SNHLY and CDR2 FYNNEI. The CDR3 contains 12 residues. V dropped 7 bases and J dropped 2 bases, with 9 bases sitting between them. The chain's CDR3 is CASNPETYEQYF. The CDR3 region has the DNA TGTGCCAGCAATCCTGAAACCTACGAGCAGTACTTC.

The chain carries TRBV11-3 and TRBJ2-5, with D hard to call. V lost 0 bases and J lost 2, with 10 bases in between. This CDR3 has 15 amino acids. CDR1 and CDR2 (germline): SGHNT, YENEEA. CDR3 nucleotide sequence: TGTGCCAGCAGCTTAGATCCCCGTCTGCAAGAGACCCAGTACTTC. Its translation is CASSLDPRLQETQYF. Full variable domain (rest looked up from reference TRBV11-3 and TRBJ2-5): EAGVVQSPRYKIIEKKQPVAFWCNPISGHNTLYWYLQNLGQGPELLIRYENEEAVDDSQLPKDRFSAERLKGVDSTLKIQPAELGDSAVYLCASSLDPRLQETQYFGPGTRLLVL.

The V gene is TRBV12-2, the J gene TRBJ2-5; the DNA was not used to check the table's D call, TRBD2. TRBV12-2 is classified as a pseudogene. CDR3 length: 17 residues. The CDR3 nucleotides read TGTGCAAGTCGCTTAGGGACTAGCGGCCAGCTACAAGAGACCCAGTACTTC. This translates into CASRLGTSGQLQETQYF.

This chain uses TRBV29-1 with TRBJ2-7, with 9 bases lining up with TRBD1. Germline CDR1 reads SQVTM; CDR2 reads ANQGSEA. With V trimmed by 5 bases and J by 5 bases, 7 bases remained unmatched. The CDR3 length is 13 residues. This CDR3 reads CSVLTGGWDEQYF. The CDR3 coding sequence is TGCAGCGTTCTAACAGGGGGCTGGGACGAGCAGTACTTC.

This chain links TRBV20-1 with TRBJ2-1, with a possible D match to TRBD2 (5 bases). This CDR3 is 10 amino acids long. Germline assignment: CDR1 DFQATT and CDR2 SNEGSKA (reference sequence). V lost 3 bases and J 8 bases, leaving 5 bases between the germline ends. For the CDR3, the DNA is TGCAGTGCTAGTAGCGATGAGCAGTTCTTC. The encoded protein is CSASSDEQFF.

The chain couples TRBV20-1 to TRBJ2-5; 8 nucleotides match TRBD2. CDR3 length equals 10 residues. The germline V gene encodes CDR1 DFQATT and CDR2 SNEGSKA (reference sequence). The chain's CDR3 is CRRGEETQYF. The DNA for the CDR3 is TGCAGGCGGGGGGAAGAGACCCAGTACTTC.

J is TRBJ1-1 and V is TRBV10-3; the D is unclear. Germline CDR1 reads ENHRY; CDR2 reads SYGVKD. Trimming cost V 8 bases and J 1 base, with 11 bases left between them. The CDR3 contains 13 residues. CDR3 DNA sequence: TGTGCCATCTCGCAGGTTCAGAACACTGAAGCTTTCTTT. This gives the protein CAISQVQNTEAFF.

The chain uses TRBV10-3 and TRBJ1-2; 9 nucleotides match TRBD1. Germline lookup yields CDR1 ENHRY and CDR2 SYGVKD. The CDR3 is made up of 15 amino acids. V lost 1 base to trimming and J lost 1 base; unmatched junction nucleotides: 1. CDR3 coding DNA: TGTGCCATCAGTGAGTGGGGACAGGGTAACTATGGCTACACCTTC. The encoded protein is CAISEWGQGNYGYTF.

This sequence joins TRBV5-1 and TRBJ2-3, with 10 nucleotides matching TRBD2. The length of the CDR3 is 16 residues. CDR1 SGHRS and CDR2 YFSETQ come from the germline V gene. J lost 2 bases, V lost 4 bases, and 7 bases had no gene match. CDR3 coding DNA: TGCGCCAGCAGCCAGGTTGGACTAGCGGACACAGATACGCAGTATTTT. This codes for CASSQVGLADTDTQYF.

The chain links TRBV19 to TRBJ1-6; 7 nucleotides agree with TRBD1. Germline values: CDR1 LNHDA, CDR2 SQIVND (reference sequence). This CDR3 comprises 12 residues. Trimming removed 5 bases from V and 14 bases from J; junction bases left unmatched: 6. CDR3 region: CASSSLGQSLHF. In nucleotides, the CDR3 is TGTGCCAGTAGTTCCTTGGGACAGTCCCTCCACTTT.

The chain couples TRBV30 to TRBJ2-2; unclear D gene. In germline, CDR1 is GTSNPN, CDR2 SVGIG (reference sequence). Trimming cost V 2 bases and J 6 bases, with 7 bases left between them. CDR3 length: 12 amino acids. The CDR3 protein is CAWSIVSGELFF. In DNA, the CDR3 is TGTGCCTGGAGTATAGTATCCGGGGAGCTGTTTTTT.

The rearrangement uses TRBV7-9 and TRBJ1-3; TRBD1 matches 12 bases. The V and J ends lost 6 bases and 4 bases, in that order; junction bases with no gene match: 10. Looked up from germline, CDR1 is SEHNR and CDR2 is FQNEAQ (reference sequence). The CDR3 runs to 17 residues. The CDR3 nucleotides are TGTGCCAGCAGGTCCGGGACAGGGGGCTACTGGGGAAACACCATATATTTT. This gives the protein CASRSGTGGYWGNTIYF.

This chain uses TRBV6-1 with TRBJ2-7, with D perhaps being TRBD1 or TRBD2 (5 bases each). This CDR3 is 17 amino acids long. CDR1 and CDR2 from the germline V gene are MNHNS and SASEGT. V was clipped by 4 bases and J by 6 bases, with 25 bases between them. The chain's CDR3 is CASSAQPGRAGSAEQYF. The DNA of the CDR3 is TGTGCCAGCAGTGCTCAACCGGGACGTGCGGGTTCAGCCGAGCAGTACTTC.

The CDR3 region is CASSLLQGALHEQYF. The CDR3 DNA reads TGTGCCAGCTCACTATTACAGGGGGCGCTTCACGAGCAGTACTTC. This chain links TRBV18 with TRBJ2-7, with 9 bases lining up with TRBD1. The CDR3 is 15 amino acids. With V trimmed by 4 bases and J by 5 bases, 9 bases remained unmatched. Germline lookup yields CDR1 KGHSH and CDR2 LQKENI. Looking up the rest from reference TRBV18 and TRBJ2-7 gives the full variable domain: NAGVMQNPRHLVRRRGQEARLRCSPMKGHSHVYWYRQLPEEGLKFMVYLQKENIIDESGMPKERFSAEFPKEGPSILRIQQVVRGDSAAYFCASSLLQGALHEQYFGPGTRLTVT.

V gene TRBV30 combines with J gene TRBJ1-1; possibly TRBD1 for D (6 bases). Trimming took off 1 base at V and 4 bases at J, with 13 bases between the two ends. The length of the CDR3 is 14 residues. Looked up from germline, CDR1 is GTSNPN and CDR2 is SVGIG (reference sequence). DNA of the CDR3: TGTGCCTGGAGTGAGGGGAGGGGGGGCACTGAAGCTTTCTTT. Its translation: CAWSEGRGGTEAFF.

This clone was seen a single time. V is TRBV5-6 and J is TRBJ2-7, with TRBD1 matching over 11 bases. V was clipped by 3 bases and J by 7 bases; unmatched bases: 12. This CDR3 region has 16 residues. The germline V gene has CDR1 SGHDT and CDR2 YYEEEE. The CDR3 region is CASSSAGTGGVEEQYF. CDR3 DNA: TGTGCCAGCAGCTCTGCCGGGACAGGGGGGGTGGAAGAGCAGTACTTC.

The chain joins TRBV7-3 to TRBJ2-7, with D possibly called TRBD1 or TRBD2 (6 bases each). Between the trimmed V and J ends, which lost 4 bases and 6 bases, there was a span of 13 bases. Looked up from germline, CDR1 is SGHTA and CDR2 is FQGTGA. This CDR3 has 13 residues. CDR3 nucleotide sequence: TGTGCCAGCAGCTACGCACAGGGAGGCGAGCAGTACTTC. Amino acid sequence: CASSYAQGGEQYF.

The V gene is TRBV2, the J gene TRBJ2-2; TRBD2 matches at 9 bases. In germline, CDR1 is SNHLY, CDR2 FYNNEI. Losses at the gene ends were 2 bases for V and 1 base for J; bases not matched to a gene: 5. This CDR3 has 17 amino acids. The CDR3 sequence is CASSEPRLAENTGELFF. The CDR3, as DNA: TGTGCCAGCAGTGAACCCCGACTAGCGGAGAACACCGGGGAGCTGTTTTTT. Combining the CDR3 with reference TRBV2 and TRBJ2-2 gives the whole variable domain EPEVTQTPSHQVTQMGQEVILRCVPISNHLYFYWYRQILGQKVEFLVSFYNNEISEKSEIFDDQFSVERPDGSNFTLKIRSTKLEDSAMYFCASSEPRLAENTGELFFGEGSRLTVL.

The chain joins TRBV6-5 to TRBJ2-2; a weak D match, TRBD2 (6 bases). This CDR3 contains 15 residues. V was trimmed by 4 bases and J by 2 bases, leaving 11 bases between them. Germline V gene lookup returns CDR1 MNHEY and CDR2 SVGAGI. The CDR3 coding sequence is TGTGCCAGCAGTTTCCGCGGGGTTAACACCGGGGAGCTGTTTTTT. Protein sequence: CASSFRGVNTGELFF.